This T cell receptor beta chain emerged from a study of shared clonotypes between healthy human individuals. Libraries were prepared by immunoSEQ multiplex PCR; TCRdb keeps only in-frame clonotypes and omits some of them. The table lists roughly 760,000 clones, 74% of them singletons. Germline V gene lookup returns CDR1 MDHEN and CDR2 SYDVKM. V lost 6 bases to trimming and J lost 4 bases; unmatched junction nucleotides: 9. The CDR3 spans 16 residues. HIV-negative, healthy adults without recent acute infections or vaccinations were the donors. The TCR originated in a woman aged 25 to 39 in good health. Sequenced input: memory CD4+ T cells sorted from blood. Subset here: CD45RA-negative fraction. The rearrangement links TRBV28 to TRBJ1-1; 12 nucleotides align to TRBD1. The DNA of the CDR3 is TGTGCCAGCAGCCTGGGACAGGGGGCGACTGCCACTGAAGCTTTCTTT. The encoded protein is CASSLGQGATATEAFF.